A single TCR beta chain is shown here with its context. PCR amplification relied on 60 Vbeta primers (plus 13 Jbeta primers). Assay: immunoSEQ multiplex PCR; the TCRdb copy retains only in-frame clones and omits some. The repertoire holds tens of thousands of clones, with 74% as singletons. The CDR3 spans 14 residues. The ends were cut back, 2 bases at V and 1 base at J, with 8 bases in the middle. Looked up from germline, CDR1 is SGHRS and CDR2 is YFSETQ. This entry belongs to a study of cytomegalovirus exposure and HLA in healthy donors. The rearrangement joins TRBV5-1 to TRBJ2-3; D possibly corresponds to TRBD1 (5 bases). The source is a woman aged 30 to 39 in good health and CMV-seropositive. Source material: PBMCs. The CDR3 DNA follows: TGCGCCAGCAGCTTTGACAGACGCACAGATACGCAGTATTTT. Protein: CASSFDRRTDTQYF.